The 18 T cell receptor beta chains below were found in one sample sequenced in a study of breast tumors, draining lymph nodes, adjacent tissues. TCRdb reanalysed the multiplex PCR reads using MiXCR and keeps one entry per CDR3 protein. The repertoire has roughly 110,000 distinct CDR3 sequences, around 30% of them found once; the top ten carry about 6%. The lymph nodes were axillary draining lymph nodes from breast cancer patients. Sequenced sample: axillary lymph node tissue. The receptor source for this set is a female donor with breast cancer. Some clones in this sample may be carry-over from other donors' samples.

In this sample, this clonotype turned up many times. The chain joins TRBV11-3 to TRBJ2-5; D may be TRBD2 (5 bases). V was cut by 2 bases and J by 9 bases, with 13 bases left in between. The CDR3 sequence is 13 residues long. Germline loops: CDR1 SGHNT, CDR2 YENEEA. Written as DNA, the CDR3 is TGTGCCAGCAGCTTAAGGTTTGAGGAGGCCCAGTACTTC. Translated: CASSLRFEEAQYF.

This clonotype was detected ten times or more. This chain uses TRBV2 with TRBJ1-6; the D is unclear. Trimming cost V 7 bases and J 7 bases, with 11 bases left between them. This CDR3 region has 13 residues. CDR1 SNHLY and CDR2 FYNNEI come from the germline V gene. CDR3 sequence (DNA): TGTGCCAGCAAAAAGGACGGGAATTCACCCCTCCACTTT. This codes for CASKKDGNSPLHF. Drawing the rest from reference TRBV2 and TRBJ1-6, the complete variable domain is EPEVTQTPSHQVTQMGQEVILRCVPISNHLYFYWYRQILGQKVEFLVSFYNNEISEKSEIFDDQFSVERPDGSNFTLKIRSTKLEDSAMYFCASKKDGNSPLHFGNGTRLTVT.

This clonotype was observed a few times. The gene calls are TRBV6-5 and TRBJ2-3; TRBD2 agrees at 9 bases. V dropped 6 bases and J dropped 5; count of bases not matched to a gene: 9. The CDR3 runs to 15 residues. Germline V gene lookup returns CDR1 MNHEY and CDR2 SVGAGI. CDR3 nucleotide sequence: TGTGCCAGCAGGCCCTGGCGGGGGGGGGAAGATACGCAGTATTTT. Translation: CASRPWRGGEDTQYF.

This clonotype was recorded many times. The V and J genes are TRBV12-3 or TRBV12-4 and TRBJ1-2; no clear D. This CDR3 is built from 16 residues. V lost 3 bases and J 6 bases, leaving 20 bases between the germline ends. CDR3 sequence (DNA): TGTGCCAGCAGTTTCGTCCTGGCTGTCCGTTGGGATGGCTACACCTTC. Protein product: CASSFVLAVRWDGYTF.

This clonotype was recorded many times. The chain employs TRBV25-1 and TRBJ2-2; D is ambiguous. The germline CDR1 and CDR2 sequences are MGHDK and SYGVNS. Trimming cost V 3 bases and J 4 bases, with 6 bases left between them. The CDR3 length is 13 residues. CDR3 bases: TGTGCCAGCAGTGACAGACTCACCGGGGAGCTGTTTTTT. It yields the protein CASSDRLTGELFF.

This clonotype was seen more than once but under ten times. A much larger clone lies a single base off, so this may be a read error. The genes are TRBV20-1 and TRBJ2-5; D may match TRBD1 or TRBD2 (5 bases each). Trimming pared 6 bases from V and 2 bases from J, leaving 19 bases between. The CDR3 consists of 15 residues. CDR1 and CDR2 from the germline V gene are DFQATT and SNEGSKA (reference sequence). The CDR3 sequence is CSAVDLGRRQETQYF. The CDR3 coding sequence is TGCAGTGCGGTCGACCTGGGGCGGAGGCAAGAGACCCAGTACTTC.

This clonotype is deemed medium-sized. The chain links TRBV4-2 to TRBJ2-7; D could derive from TRBD1 or TRBD2 (5 bases each). The V end was cut by 4 bases, the J end by 1 base, with 14 bases between. Germline-derived CDR1 and CDR2 are LGHNA and YNFKEQ. This CDR3 is 15 amino acids long. CDR3 in amino acids: CASSPEGMSSYEQYF. CDR3 nucleotide sequence: TGTGCCAGCAGCCCTGAGGGGATGTCGTCCTACGAGCAGTACTTC.

This clonotype came up many times. This chain uses TRBV5-1 with TRBJ1-6; 11 bases are shared with TRBD1. Germline CDR1 SGHRS, CDR2 YFSETQ. CDR3 length: 16 residues. The V segment lost 2 bases and the J segment 14 bases; nucleotides outside the gene matches: 12. The CDR3, as DNA: TGCGCCAGCAGCTTTTACCGGGACAGGGGGGAAAGTACCCTCCACTTT. Translation: CASSFYRDRGESTLHF.

Ten or more counts support this clonotype. The gene calls are TRBV7-2 and TRBJ1-2; a possible D gene is TRBD1 (6 bases). The ends were cut back, 5 bases at V and 3 bases at J, with 16 bases in the middle. Germline-derived CDR1 and CDR2 are SGHTA and FQGNSA. This CDR3 comprises 15 residues. The CDR3 reads CASSIPYRVYYGYTF. In DNA, the CDR3 is TGTGCCAGCAGCATACCCTACAGGGTTTACTATGGCTACACCTTC.

There are many counts of this clonotype. This chain connects TRBV5-6 to TRBJ2-2; D uncertain. Germline lookup yields CDR1 SGHDT and CDR2 YYEEEE. The V end was cut by 4 bases, the J end by 5 bases, with 15 bases between. The length of the CDR3 is 15 residues. CDR3 protein: CASSHFRTQTGELFF. CDR3 nucleotide sequence: TGTGCCAGCAGCCATTTCAGGACCCAGACCGGGGAGCTGTTTTTT.

This clonotype was counted many times. The chain links TRBV20-1 to TRBJ2-3; maybe TRBD1 (6 bases). Germline loops: CDR1 DFQATT, CDR2 SNEGSKA (reference sequence). V lost 1 base, J lost 11 bases, and 13 bases lay in between. The CDR3 is made up of 12 amino acids. Written as DNA, the CDR3 is TGCAGTGCTAGAGCTACAGGGACAATGCAGTATTTT. It yields the protein CSARATGTMQYF.

The table lists this clonotype with a count of one. The genes are TRBV5-5 and TRBJ2-7; 10 bases agree with TRBD2. Losses at the gene ends were 4 bases for V and 1 base for J; bases not matched to a gene: 11. Germline CDR1 SGHKS, CDR2 YYEKEE (reference sequence). This CDR3 comprises 17 residues. The CDR3 is CASSPHPTSGQSYEQYF. The DNA for the CDR3 is TGTGCCAGCAGCCCGCACCCGACTAGCGGGCAATCCTACGAGCAGTACTTC.

A word on this clonotype: A much bigger clone sits one base away, suggesting this may be a read error. V usage is TRBV4-1 and J usage is TRBJ2-4, with D hard to call. CDR3 length: 12 amino acids. Germline CDR1 reads MGHRA; CDR2 reads YSYEKL. V was shortened by 8 bases and J by 8 bases, with 13 bases between the two germline ends. The CDR3 coding sequence is TGCGCCAGCGGCCCCCCCGGAGACATTCAGTACTTC. Translation gives CASGPPGDIQYF.

V and J are TRBV9 and TRBJ1-5; perhaps TRBD1 as D (5 bases). The CDR3 has 14 amino acids. Between the trimmed V and J ends, which lost 4 bases and 3 bases, there was a span of 11 bases. Germline V gives CDR1 SGDLS, CDR2 YYNGEE. CDR3 nucleotide sequence: TGTGCCAGCAGCCAAGACAGTAACAATCAGCCCCAGCATTTT. This encodes CASSQDSNNQPQHF.

This clonotype was observed many times. The rearrangement uses TRBV19 and TRBJ2-1; TRBD2 aligns across 9 bases. Trimming cost V 3 bases and J 4 bases; bases outside gene matches: 13. The CDR3 is 18 amino acids. Per the germline V gene, CDR1 is LNHDA and CDR2 is SQIVND (reference sequence). This CDR3 reads CASSIASGITTLYNEQFF. CDR3 sequence (DNA): TGTGCCAGTAGTATCGCTAGCGGGATCACTACTTTATACAATGAGCAGTTCTTC.

The chain couples TRBV29-1 to TRBJ1-4; no reliable D call. The V gene lost 4 bases and the J gene lost 8 bases, with 8 bases spanning the gap. The CDR3 consists of 11 residues. Germline lookup yields CDR1 SQVTM and CDR2 ANQGSEA. CDR3 sequence reads: CSVGTGEKLFF. CDR3 nucleotide sequence: TGCAGCGTTGGGACTGGGGAAAAACTGTTTTTT.

This clonotype has at least ten counts. This chain uses TRBV20-1 with TRBJ2-7; D ambiguous. CDR3 size: 14 residues. V was trimmed by 2 bases and J by 0 bases, leaving 11 bases between them. Germline V gene sequence: CDR1 DFQATT, CDR2 SNEGSKA (reference sequence). CDR3 sequence: CSARSPLSSYEQYF. CDR3 DNA: TGCAGTGCTAGATCCCCCTTAAGCTCCTACGAGCAGTACTTC.

This clonotype appeared many times. The rearrangement joins TRBV7-2 to TRBJ1-1; D unclear. Germline CDR1 reads SGHTA; CDR2 reads FQGNSA. The V and J ends lost 1 base and 2 bases respectively, with 5 bases between them. The CDR3 spans 13 residues. CDR3 in amino acids: CASSLDENTEAFF. In DNA, the CDR3 is TGTGCCAGCAGCTTAGACGAAAACACTGAAGCTTTCTTT.